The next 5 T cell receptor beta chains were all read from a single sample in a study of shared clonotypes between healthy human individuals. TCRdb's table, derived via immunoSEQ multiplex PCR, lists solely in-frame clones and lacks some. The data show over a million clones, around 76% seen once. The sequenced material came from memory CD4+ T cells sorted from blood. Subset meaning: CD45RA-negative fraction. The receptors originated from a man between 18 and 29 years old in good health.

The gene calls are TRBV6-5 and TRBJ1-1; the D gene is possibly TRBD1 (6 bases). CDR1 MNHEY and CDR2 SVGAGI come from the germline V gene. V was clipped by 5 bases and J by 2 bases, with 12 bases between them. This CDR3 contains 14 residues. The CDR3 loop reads CASSRTDRNTEAFF. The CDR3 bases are TGTGCCAGCAGTAGGACGGACAGAAACACTGAAGCTTTCTTT.

The CDR3: CASSFGTVGDTQYF. The CDR3, as DNA: TGCGCCAGCAGCTTCGGGACAGTAGGAGATACGCAGTATTTT. The rearrangement uses TRBV5-1 and TRBJ2-3; 7 bases line up with TRBD1. The V segment lost 2 bases and the J segment 5 bases; nucleotides outside the gene matches: 5. Germline CDR1 is SGHRS and CDR2 is YFSETQ. CDR3 length: 14 amino acids.

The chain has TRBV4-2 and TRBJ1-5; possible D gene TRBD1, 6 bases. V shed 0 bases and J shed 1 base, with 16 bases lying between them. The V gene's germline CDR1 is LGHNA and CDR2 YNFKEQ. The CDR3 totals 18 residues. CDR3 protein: CASSQDLQGRLSNQPQHF. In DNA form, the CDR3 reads TGTGCCAGCAGCCAAGATTTGCAGGGGCGTCTGAGCAATCAGCCCCAGCATTTT.

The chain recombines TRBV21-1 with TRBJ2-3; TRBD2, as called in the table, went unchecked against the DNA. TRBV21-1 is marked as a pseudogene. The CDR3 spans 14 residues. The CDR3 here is CASVQRGRTDTQYF. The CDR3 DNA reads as TGTGCCAGCGTCCAGCGGGGGCGCACAGATACGCAGTATTTT.

This chain's CDR3 is CASSAGLAGIEQYF. CDR3 DNA: TGTGCCAGCAGCGCCGGACTAGCGGGAATCGAGCAGTACTTC. The chain employs TRBV9 and TRBJ2-7, with 12 bases identical to TRBD2. The germline gives CDR1 SGDLS, CDR2 YYNGEE. The V segment lost 3 bases and the J segment 6 bases; nucleotides outside the gene matches: 4. This CDR3 is built from 14 residues.